This is a list of T cell receptor beta chains from one sample in a study of cytomegalovirus exposure and HLA in healthy donors. The protocol was immunoSEQ multiplex PCR, while the TCRdb copy is restricted to in-frame clones and leaves out a portion. Seen here are roughly 120,000 clones, about nine tenths observed once, and the top ten hold less than 2%. The specimen was PBMCs. Source of these receptors: a man younger than 30 in good health and CMV-seronegative. The conserved cysteine and the conserved F or W are not part of the CDR3 here. The order of the fields is J gene, V gene, CDR3 protein.

J gene: TRBJ1-1; V gene: TRBV28; CDR3 protein: ATVEGTQNTEAF
J gene: TRBJ2-5; V gene: TRBV19; CDR3 protein: ASSISLRRGPGETQY
J gene: TRBJ2-7; V gene: TRBV4-2; CDR3 protein: ASSRVVGSSYEQY
J gene: TRBJ2-1; V gene: TRBV28; CDR3 protein: ASSSPGDPNNEQF
J gene: TRBJ2-5; V gene: TRBV18; CDR3 protein: ASSTYEGQPGETQY
J gene: TRBJ2-7; V gene: TRBV5-1; CDR3 protein: ASSLSQGRTVSYEQY
J gene: TRBJ1-1; V gene: TRBV6-6; CDR3 protein: ASSYVDSEAF
J gene: TRBJ1-2; V gene: TRBV28; CDR3 protein: ASSSAGFFYGYT
J gene: TRBJ2-3; V gene: TRBV30; CDR3 protein: AWSGGASDTQY
J gene: TRBJ2-5; V gene: TRBV19; CDR3 protein: ASSYRGREETQY
J gene: TRBJ1-2; V gene: TRBV28; CDR3 protein: ASDTFTGGRNYGYT
J gene: TRBJ2-2; V gene: TRBV30; CDR3 protein: AWRSGVNTGELF
J gene: TRBJ2-7; V gene: TRBV28; CDR3 protein: ASSFVDEQY
J gene: TRBJ2-7; V gene: TRBV6-1; CDR3 protein: ASSGPLGQLAYEQY
J gene: TRBJ1-1; V gene: TRBV11-2; CDR3 protein: ASSLVSNTEAF
J gene: TRBJ1-6; V gene: TRBV25-1; CDR3 protein: ASGPTGTPRSPLH
J gene: TRBJ2-1; V gene: TRBV29-1; CDR3 protein: SVAWRGAGDEQF
J gene: TRBJ1-1; V gene: TRBV5-1; CDR3 protein: ASSLGGESF
J gene: TRBJ2-1; V gene: TRBV5-1; CDR3 protein: ASSWGLRSKDEQF
J gene: TRBJ2-6; V gene: TRBV18; CDR3 protein: ASSPPAGARFSGANVLT
J gene: TRBJ1-1; V gene: TRBV28; CDR3 protein: ASSEGVLDTEAF
J gene: TRBJ2-7; V gene: TRBV5-4; CDR3 protein: ASSLTRLAGTFYEQY
J gene: TRBJ1-5; V gene: TRBV19; CDR3 protein: ASSATGGNQPQH
J gene: TRBJ1-4; V gene: TRBV30; CDR3 protein: AWNRAATNEKLF
J gene: TRBJ1-1; V gene: TRBV7-6; CDR3 protein: ASRPTGSGTEAF
J gene: TRBJ1-2; V gene: TRBV19; CDR3 protein: ASSIPQGAVYGYT
J gene: TRBJ1-5; V gene: TRBV28; CDR3 protein: ASSFVEWRGPSSGAYNQPQH
J gene: TRBJ1-1; V gene: TRBV28; CDR3 protein: ASSSIGEGKTEAF
J gene: TRBJ1-1; V gene: TRBV14; CDR3 protein: ASSRDRNTEAF
J gene: TRBJ2-5; V gene: TRBV5-1; CDR3 protein: ASSLGLAGWYQETQY
J gene: TRBJ1-6; V gene: TRBV19; CDR3 protein: ASSQTGRTYNSPLH
J gene: TRBJ2-5; V gene: TRBV27; CDR3 protein: ASSHRQQGGETQY
J gene: TRBJ2-1; V gene: TRBV7-8; CDR3 protein: ASTPGRGSNEQF